The entry below gives a single TCR beta chain sequence along with its context. Antigen unknown. Assay used: immunoSEQ multiplex PCR; TCRdb lists only in-frame clones, some missing. The table shows roughly 14,000 clones, with about 93% occurring only once. The sample is drawn from a study of STAT3 mutations in large granular lymphocyte leukemia. Study-wide findings and caveats: In T-cell large granular lymphocyte leukemia, about half of patients showed multiple immunodominant subclonotypes.

This CDR3 comprises 15 residues. The V gene's germline CDR1 is SEHNR and CDR2 FQNEAQ (reference sequence). Trimming pared 7 bases from V and 2 bases from J, leaving 14 bases between. The origin of this receptor is a woman aged 45 to 65 with T-cell large granular lymphocyte leukemia. Some clones in this sample may be carry-over from other donors' samples. J is TRBJ2-2 and V is TRBV7-9; unclear D gene. The sample comprised peripheral blood mononuclear cells. In DNA, the CDR3 is TGTGCCAGCACCCTCGGTCGGCAAAACACCGGGGAGCTGTTTTTT. This codes for CASTLGRQNTGELFF.